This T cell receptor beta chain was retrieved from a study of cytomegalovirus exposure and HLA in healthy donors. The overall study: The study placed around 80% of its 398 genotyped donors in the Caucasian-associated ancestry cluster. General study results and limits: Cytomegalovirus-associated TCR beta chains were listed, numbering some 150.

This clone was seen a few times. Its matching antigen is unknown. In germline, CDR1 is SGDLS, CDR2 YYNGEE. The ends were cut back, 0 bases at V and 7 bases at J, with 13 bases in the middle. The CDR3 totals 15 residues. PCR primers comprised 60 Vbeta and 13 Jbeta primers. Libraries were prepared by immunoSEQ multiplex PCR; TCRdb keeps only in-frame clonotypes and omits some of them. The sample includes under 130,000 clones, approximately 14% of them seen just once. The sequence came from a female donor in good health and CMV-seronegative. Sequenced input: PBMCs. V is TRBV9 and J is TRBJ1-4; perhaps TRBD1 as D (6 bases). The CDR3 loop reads CASSVEGVRGEKLFF. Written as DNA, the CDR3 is TGTGCCAGCAGCGTAGAGGGGGTAAGGGGTGAAAAACTGTTTTTT.